This is a list of T cell receptor beta chains from one sample in a study of blood T cells in healthy people across ages. Via MiXCR, TCRdb re-called the 5' RACE reads, giving one row per CDR3 protein. The sample contains over 700,000 distinct CDR3 sequences, around 25% of which appear only once. This same sample was also taken into another study, of T cells of mothers and their children.

Sequenced material: blood. The receptors were sampled from a boy aged 10-17 years in good health. Both conserved end residues are trimmed from each CDR3.

V: TRBV4-3
J: TRBJ2-1
CDR3: ASSPQWTGPTYNEQF

V: TRBV20-1
J: TRBJ2-1
CDR3: SASGSYNEQF

V: TRBV20-1
J: TRBJ2-1
CDR3: SAVLSGRAYEQF

V: TRBV5-6
J: TRBJ2-7
CDR3: ASSLATGTGGPEQY

V: TRBV6-1
J: TRBJ2-6
CDR3: ASSEGRETSGANVLT

V: TRBV27
J: TRBJ2-3
CDR3: ASSPLLASGASTDTQY

V: TRBV25-1
J: TRBJ2-7
CDR3: ASTDTYGEQY

V: TRBV29-1
J: TRBJ1-1
CDR3: SGGGQGARFGTEAF

V: TRBV24-1
J: TRBJ2-5
CDR3: VTSARLAAETQY

V: TRBV20-1
J: -
CDR3: SARDSQGAISYEQY

V: TRBV15
J: TRBJ1-3
CDR3: ATSPRSQSGNTIY

V: TRBV24-1
J: TRBJ2-5
CDR3: ATKDDQETQY

V: TRBV20-1
J: TRBJ2-1
CDR3: SARGLGSGRGYNEQF

V: TRBV20-1
J: TRBJ1-2
CDR3: SARDGGPGGYT

V: TRBV9
J: TRBJ1-2
CDR3: ASSAGRDYGYT

V: TRBV18
J: TRBJ1-5
CDR3: ASSPQGYSNQPQH

V: TRBV4-2
J: TRBJ1-3
CDR3: ASSQDGQSSGNTIY

V: TRBV4-1
J: -
CDR3: ASSQPGLLPHLDEQF

V: TRBV29-1
J: TRBJ2-5
CDR3: SARGGPGETQY

V: TRBV20-1
J: TRBJ2-7
CDR3: SAFSPGTGSYEQY

V: TRBV4-2
J: TRBJ2-1
CDR3: TSSQGWERRAGEQF

V: TRBV20-1
J: TRBJ2-5
CDR3: SGSGRLRETQY

V: TRBV12-3/TRBV12-4
J: TRBJ2-1
CDR3: ASSLRLGGYNEQF

V: TRBV6-1
J: TRBJ2-5
CDR3: ASSSLVGSLETQY

V: TRBV11-2
J: TRBJ1-1
CDR3: ASRLRGNGLNTEAF

V: TRBV12-5
J: TRBJ1-1
CDR3: ASGLVLTRGITEAF

V: TRBV5-1
J: TRBJ1-4
CDR3: ASSLDFRDGREKLF

V: TRBV24-1
J: TRBJ2-3
CDR3: ATSDFSAPTKAISTDTQY